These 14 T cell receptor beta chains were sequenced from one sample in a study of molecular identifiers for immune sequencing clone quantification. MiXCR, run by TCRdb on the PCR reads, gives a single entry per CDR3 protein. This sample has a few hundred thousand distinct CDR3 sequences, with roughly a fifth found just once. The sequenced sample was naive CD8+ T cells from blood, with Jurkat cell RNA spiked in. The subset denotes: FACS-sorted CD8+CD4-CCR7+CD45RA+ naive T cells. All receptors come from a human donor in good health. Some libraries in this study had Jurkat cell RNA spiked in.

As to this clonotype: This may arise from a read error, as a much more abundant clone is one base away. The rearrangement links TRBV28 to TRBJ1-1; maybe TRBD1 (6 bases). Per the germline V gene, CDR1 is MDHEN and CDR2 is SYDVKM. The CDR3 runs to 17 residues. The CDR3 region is CTSSFWITTGLNTEAFF. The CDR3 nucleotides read TGTACCAGCAGTTTCTGGATTACTACAGGGTTGAACACTGAAGCTTTCTTT.

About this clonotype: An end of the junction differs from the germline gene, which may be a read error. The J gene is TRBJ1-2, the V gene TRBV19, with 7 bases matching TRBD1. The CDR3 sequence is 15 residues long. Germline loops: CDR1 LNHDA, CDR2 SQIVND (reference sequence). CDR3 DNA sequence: TGTGCCGGTAGTATAGGTCACAGGGGCAACTATGGCTACACCTTC. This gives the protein CAGSIGHRGNYGYTF.

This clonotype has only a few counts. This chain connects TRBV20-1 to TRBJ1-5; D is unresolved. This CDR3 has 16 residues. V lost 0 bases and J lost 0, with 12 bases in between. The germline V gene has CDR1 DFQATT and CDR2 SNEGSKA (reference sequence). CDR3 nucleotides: TGCAGTGCTAGAGATATAACTGGTTTTAGCAATCAGCCCCAGCATTTT. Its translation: CSARDITGFSNQPQHF.

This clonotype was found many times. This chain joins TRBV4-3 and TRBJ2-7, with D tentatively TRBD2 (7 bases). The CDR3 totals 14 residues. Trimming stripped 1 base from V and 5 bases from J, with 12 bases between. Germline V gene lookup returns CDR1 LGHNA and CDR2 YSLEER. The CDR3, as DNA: TGCGCCAGCAGCCAAGTGGGGGGGGCGCACGAGCAGTACTTC. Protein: CASSQVGGAHEQYF.

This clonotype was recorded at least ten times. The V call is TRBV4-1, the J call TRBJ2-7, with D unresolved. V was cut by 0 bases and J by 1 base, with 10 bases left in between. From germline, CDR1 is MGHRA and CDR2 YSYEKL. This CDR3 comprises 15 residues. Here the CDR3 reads CASSQDRGRSYEQYF. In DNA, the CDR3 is TGCGCCAGCAGCCAAGATCGAGGCCGGTCCTACGAGCAGTACTTC.

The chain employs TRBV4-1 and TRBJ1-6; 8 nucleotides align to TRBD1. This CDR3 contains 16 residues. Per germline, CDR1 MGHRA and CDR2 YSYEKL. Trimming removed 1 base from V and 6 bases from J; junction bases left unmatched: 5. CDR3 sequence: CASSQVYGTGNSPLHF. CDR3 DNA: TGCGCCAGCAGCCAAGTTTACGGGACAGGTAATTCACCCCTCCACTTT.

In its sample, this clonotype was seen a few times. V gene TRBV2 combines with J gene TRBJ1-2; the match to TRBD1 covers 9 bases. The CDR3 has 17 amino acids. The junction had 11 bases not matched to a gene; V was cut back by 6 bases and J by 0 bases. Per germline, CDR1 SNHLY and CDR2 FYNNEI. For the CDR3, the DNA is TGTGCCAGCAGGCTTCCGGGGGGACAGGGTTCTAACTATGGCTACACCTTC. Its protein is CASRLPGGQGSNYGYTF.

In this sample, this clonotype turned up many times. Here the CDR3 reads CASRGSGRPGTQYF. DNA of the CDR3: TGTGCCAGCAGGGGATCAGGGAGACCGGGTACGCAGTATTTT. The rearrangement links TRBV13 to TRBJ2-3; D might be TRBD1 or TRBD2, each matching 5 bases. V lost 6 bases to trimming and J lost 8 bases, with 18 bases between them. The CDR3 covers 14 residues. Germline V gene data show CDR1 as PRHDT and CDR2 as FYEKMQ (reference sequence).

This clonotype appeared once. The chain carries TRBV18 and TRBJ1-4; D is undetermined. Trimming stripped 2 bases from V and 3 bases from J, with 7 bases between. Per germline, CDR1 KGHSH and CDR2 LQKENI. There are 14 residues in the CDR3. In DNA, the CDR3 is TGTGCCAGCTCACCAGGGGTTGCTAATGAAAAACTGTTTTTT. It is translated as CASSPGVANEKLFF.

The chain's CDR3 is CASSEEANQETQYF. Written as DNA, the CDR3 is TGTGCCAGCAGTGAAGAAGCGAACCAAGAGACCCAGTACTTC. The chain is built from TRBV2 and TRBJ2-5, with unresolved D. Trimming pared 1 base from V and 0 bases from J, leaving 6 bases between. The CDR3 extends over 14 amino acids. Germline assignment: CDR1 SNHLY and CDR2 FYNNEI.

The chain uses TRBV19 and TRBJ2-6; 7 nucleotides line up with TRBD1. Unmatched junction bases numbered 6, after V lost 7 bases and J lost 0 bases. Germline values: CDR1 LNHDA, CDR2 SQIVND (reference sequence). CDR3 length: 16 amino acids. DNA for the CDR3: TGTGCCAGTAAAGAGACAGGGAGCTCTGGGGCCAACGTCCTGACTTTC. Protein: CASKETGSSGANVLTF.

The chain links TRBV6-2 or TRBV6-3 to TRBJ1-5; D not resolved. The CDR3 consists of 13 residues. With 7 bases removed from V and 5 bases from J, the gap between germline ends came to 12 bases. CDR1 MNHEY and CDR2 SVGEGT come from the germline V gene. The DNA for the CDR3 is TGTGCCAGCACTTTGGCCGAGCATCAGCCCCAGCATTTT. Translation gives CASTLAEHQPQHF.

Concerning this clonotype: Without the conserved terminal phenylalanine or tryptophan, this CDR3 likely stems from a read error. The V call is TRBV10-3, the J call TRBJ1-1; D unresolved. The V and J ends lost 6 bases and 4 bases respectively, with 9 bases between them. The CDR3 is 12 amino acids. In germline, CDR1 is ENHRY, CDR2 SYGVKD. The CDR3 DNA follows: TGTGCCATCAGGGATAGGAGCACTGAAGCTTTCCTT. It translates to CAIRDRSTEAFL.

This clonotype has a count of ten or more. This CDR3 is CAWSVRGRGTSYEQYF. The CDR3 bases are TGTGCCTGGAGTGTACGGGGGAGGGGTACCTCCTACGAGCAGTACTTC. The chain employs TRBV30 and TRBJ2-7, with TRBD2 matching 7 bases. With V trimmed by 0 bases and J by 0 bases, 8 bases remained unmatched. Germline V gene sequence: CDR1 GTSNPN, CDR2 SVGIG (reference sequence). CDR3 length: 16 amino acids.